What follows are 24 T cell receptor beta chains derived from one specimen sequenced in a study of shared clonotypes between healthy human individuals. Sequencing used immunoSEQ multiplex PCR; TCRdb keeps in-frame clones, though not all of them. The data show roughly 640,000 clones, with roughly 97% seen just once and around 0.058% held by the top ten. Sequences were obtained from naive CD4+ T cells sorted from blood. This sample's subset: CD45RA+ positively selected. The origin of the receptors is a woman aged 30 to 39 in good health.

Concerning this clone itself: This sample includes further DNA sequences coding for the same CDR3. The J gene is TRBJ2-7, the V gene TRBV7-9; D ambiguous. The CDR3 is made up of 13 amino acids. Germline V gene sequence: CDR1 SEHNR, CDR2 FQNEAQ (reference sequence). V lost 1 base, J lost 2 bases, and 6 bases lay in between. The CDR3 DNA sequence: TGTGCCAGCAGCTTAGTGCCGACCTACGAGCAGTACTTC. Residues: CASSLVPTYEQYF.

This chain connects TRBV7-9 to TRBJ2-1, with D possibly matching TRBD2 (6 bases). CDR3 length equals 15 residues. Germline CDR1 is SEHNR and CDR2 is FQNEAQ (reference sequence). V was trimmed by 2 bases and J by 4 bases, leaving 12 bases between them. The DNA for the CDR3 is TGTGCCAGCAGCTTATTCGGAGGGATATACAATGAGCAGTTCTTC. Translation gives CASSLFGGIYNEQFF. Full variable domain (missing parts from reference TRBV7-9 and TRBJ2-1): DTGVSQNPRHKITKRGQNVTFRCDPISEHNRLYWYRQTLGQGPEFLTYFQNEAQLEKSRLLSDRFSAERPKGSFSTLEIQRTEQGDSAMYLCASSLFGGIYNEQFFGPGTRLTVL.

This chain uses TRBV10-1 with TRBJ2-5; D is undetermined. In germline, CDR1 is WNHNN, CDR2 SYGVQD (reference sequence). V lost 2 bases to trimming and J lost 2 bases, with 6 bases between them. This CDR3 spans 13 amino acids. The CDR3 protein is CASSEVQQETQYF. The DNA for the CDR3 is TGCGCCAGCAGTGAGGTTCAGCAAGAGACCCAGTACTTC.

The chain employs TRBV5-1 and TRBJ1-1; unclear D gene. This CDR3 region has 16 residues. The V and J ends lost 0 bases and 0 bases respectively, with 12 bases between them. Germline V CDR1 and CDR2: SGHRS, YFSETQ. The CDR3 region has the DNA TGCGCCAGCAGCTTGGCCAGGCCTTCTATGAACACTGAAGCTTTCTTT. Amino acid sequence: CASSLARPSMNTEAFF.

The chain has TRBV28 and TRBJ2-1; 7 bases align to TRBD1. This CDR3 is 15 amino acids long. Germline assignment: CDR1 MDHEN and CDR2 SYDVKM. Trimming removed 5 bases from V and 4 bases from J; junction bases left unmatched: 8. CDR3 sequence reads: CASSPPGGKYNEQFF. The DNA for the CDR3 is TGTGCCAGCAGTCCCCCAGGGGGAAAGTACAATGAGCAGTTCTTC.

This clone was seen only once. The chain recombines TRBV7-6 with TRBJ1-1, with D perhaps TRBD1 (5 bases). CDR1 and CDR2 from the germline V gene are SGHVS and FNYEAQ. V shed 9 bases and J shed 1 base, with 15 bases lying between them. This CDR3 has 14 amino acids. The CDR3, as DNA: TGTGCCAGACCCCAGGGCGGGGGGAACACTGAAGCTTTCTTT. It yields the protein CARPQGGGNTEAFF.

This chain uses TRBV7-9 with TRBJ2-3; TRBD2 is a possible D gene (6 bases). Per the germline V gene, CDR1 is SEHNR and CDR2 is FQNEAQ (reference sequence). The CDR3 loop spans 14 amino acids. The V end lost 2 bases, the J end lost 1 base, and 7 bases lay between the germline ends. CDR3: CASSLQRGTDTQYF. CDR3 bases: TGTGCCAGCAGCTTACAGCGGGGCACAGATACGCAGTATTTT.

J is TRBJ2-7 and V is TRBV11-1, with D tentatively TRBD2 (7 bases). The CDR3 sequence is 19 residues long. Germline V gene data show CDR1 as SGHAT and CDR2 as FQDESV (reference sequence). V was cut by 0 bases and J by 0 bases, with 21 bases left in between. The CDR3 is CASSLAAGARGTSSYEQYF. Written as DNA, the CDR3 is TGTGCCAGCAGCTTAGCTGCGGGGGCCCGGGGGACCTCCTCCTACGAGCAGTACTTC.

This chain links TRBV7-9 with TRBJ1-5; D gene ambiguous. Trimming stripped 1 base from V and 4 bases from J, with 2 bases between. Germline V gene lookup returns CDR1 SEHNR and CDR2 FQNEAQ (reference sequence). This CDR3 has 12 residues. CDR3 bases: TGTGCCAGCAGCTTAGTTAATCAGCCCCAGCATTTT. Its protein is CASSLVNQPQHF.

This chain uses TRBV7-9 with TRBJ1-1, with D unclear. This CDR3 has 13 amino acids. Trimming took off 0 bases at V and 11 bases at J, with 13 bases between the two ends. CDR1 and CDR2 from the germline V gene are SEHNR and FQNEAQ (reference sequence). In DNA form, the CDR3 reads TGTGCCAGCAGCTTAGCCCTACGGGAAAGGGCTTTCTTT. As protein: CASSLALRERAFF.

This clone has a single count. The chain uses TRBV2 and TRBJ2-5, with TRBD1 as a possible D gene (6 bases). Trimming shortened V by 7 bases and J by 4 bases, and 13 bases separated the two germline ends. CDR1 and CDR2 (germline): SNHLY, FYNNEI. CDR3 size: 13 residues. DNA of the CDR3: TGTGCCAGCACAGTGCAGGGGATAGAGACCCAGTACTTC. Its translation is CASTVQGIETQYF.

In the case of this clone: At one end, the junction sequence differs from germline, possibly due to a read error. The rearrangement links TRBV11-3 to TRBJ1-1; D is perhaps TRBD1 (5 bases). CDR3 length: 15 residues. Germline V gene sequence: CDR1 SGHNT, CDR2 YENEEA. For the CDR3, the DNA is TGTGCCAGCAGCCCCGGCCGAGACAGAAATACTGGAGCTTTCTTT. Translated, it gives CASSPGRDRNTGAFF.

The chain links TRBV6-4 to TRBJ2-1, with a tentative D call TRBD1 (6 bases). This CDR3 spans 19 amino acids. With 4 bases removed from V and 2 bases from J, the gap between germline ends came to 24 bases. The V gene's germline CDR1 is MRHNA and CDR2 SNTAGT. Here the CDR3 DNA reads TGTGCCAGCAGTGCCCGAATCTGGTCTGTCAGGGGAACCTACAATGAGCAGTTCTTC. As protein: CASSARIWSVRGTYNEQFF.

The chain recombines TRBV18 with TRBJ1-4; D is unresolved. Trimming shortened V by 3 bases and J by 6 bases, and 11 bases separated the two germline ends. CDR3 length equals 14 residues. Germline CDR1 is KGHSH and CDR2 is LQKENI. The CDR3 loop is CASSPGGSDEKLFF. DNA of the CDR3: TGTGCCAGCTCACCGGGAGGGTCCGATGAAAAACTGTTTTTT. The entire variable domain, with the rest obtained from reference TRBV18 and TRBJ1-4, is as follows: NAGVMQNPRHLVRRRGQEARLRCSPMKGHSHVYWYRQLPEEGLKFMVYLQKENIIDESGMPKERFSAEFPKEGPSILRIQQVVRGDSAAYFCASSPGGSDEKLFFGSGTQLSVL.

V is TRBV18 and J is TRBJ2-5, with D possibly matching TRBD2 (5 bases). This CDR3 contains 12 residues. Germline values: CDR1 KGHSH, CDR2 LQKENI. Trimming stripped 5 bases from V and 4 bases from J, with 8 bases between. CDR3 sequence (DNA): TGTGCCAGCTCATTAGGACTAGAGACCCAGTACTTC. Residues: CASSLGLETQYF.

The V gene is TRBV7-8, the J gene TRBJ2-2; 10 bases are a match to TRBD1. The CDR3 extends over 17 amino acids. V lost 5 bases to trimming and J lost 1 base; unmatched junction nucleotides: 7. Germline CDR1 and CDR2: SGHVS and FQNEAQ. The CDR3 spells CASSLWGDRGNTGELFF. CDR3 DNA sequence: TGTGCCAGCAGCCTCTGGGGGGACAGGGGGAACACCGGGGAGCTGTTTTTT. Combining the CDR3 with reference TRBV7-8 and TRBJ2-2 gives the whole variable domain GAGVSQSPRYKVAKRGQDVALRCDPISGHVSLFWYQQALGQGPEFLTYFQNEAQLDKSGLPSDRFFAERPEGSVSTLKIQRTQQEDSAVYLCASSLWGDRGNTGELFFGEGSRLTVL.

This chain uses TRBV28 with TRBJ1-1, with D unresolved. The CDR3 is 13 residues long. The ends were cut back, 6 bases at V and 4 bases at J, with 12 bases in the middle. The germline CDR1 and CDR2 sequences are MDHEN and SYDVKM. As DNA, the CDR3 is TGTGCCAGCAGGGGAGTGTTAGGCACTGAAGCTTTCTTT. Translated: CASRGVLGTEAFF. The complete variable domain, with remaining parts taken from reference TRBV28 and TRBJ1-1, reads DVKVTQSSRYLVKRTGEKVFLECVQDMDHENMFWYRQDPGLGLRLIYFSYDVKMKEKGDIPEGYSVSREKKERFSLILESASTNQTSMYLCASRGVLGTEAFFGQGTRLTVV.

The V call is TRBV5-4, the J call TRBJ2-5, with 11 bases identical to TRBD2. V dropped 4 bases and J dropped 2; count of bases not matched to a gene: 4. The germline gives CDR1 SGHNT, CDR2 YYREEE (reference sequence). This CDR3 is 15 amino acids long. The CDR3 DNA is TGTGCCAGCAGCGCAACTAGCGGGAGACAAGAGACCCAGTACTTC. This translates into CASSATSGRQETQYF.

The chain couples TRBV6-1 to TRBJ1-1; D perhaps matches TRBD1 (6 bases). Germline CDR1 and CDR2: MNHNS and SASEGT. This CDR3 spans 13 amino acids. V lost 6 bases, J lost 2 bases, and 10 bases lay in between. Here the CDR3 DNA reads TGTGCCAGCAGATGGACAGAAAACACTGAAGCTTTCTTT. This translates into CASRWTENTEAFF.

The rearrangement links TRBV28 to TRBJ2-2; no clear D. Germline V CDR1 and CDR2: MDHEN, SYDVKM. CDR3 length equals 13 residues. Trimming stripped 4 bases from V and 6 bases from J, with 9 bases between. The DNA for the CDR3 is TGTGCCAGCAGTTCTGGAAACCCCGGGGAGCTGTTTTTT. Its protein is CASSSGNPGELFF. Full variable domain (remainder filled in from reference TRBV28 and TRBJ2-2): DVKVTQSSRYLVKRTGEKVFLECVQDMDHENMFWYRQDPGLGLRLIYFSYDVKMKEKGDIPEGYSVSREKKERFSLILESASTNQTSMYLCASSSGNPGELFFGEGSRLTVL.

This CDR3 is CASSRQGARTEAFF. In nucleotides, the CDR3 is TGTGCCAGCTCAAGACAGGGGGCGCGGACTGAAGCTTTCTTT. The J gene is TRBJ1-1, the V gene TRBV18; 10 nucleotides line up with TRBD1. The V gene's germline CDR1 is KGHSH and CDR2 LQKENI. V trimming: 5 bases; J trimming: 5 bases; junction bases outside the gene matches: 5. The CDR3 is made up of 14 amino acids.

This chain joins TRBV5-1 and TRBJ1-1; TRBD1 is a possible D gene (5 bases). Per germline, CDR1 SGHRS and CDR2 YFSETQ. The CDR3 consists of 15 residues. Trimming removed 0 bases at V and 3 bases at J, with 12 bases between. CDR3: CASSLAGRRDTEAFF. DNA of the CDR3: TGCGCCAGCAGCTTGGCCGGGCGCAGGGACACTGAAGCTTTCTTT.

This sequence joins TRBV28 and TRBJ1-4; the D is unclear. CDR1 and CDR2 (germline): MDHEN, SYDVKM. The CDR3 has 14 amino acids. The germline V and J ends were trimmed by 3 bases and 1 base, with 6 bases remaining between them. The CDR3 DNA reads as TGTGCCAGCAGTTTCCCGGGAACTAATGAAAAACTGTTTTTT. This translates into CASSFPGTNEKLFF.

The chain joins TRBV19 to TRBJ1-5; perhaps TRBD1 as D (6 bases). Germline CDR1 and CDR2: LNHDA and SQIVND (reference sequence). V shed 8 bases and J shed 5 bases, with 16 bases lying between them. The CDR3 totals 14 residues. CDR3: CASLRGEGHQPQHF. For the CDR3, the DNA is TGTGCCAGTCTTAGGGGGGAAGGGCATCAGCCCCAGCATTTT. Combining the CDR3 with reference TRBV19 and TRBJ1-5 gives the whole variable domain DGGITQSPKYLFRKEGQNVTLSCEQNLNHDAMYWYRQDPGQGLRLIYYSQIVNDFQKGDIAEGYSVSREKKESFPLTVTSAQKNPTAFYLCASLRGEGHQPQHFGDGTRLSIL.